These T cell receptor beta chains were read from a single sample in a study of blood T cell repertoires in COVID-19. TCRdb's table, derived via immunoSEQ multiplex PCR, lists solely in-frame clones and lacks some. This table has around 250,000 clones, roughly 86% appearing once. The specimen sequenced was peripheral blood. These receptors all stem from a man at least 80 years old with acute or convalescent COVID-19. Each CDR3 is given with its conserved first and last residue. Each record gives: clone size, V gene, J gene, D gene, CDR3 DNA, CDR3 protein. D genes are given only for firm matches. Size is omitted from some rows. Given values are once, few, many or a class for expanded clones.

clone_size: -; v_call: TRBV6-5; j_call: TRBJ1-5; d_call: -; cdr3_nt: TGTGCCAGCAGTACATCCAGGCTCAACCAGCCCCAGCATTTT; cdr3_aa: CASSTSRLNQPQHF
clone_size: -; v_call: TRBV9; j_call: TRBJ2-2; d_call: -; cdr3_nt: TGTGCCAGCAGCGTAGCGTCCGGGGTCACCGGGGAGCTGTTTTTT; cdr3_aa: CASSVASGVTGELFF
clone_size: -; v_call: TRBV19; j_call: TRBJ2-1; d_call: -; cdr3_nt: TGTGCCAGTAGTCCGACGGACTCAAACAATGAGCAGTTCTTC; cdr3_aa: CASSPTDSNNEQFF
clone_size: -; v_call: TRBV4-3; j_call: TRBJ2-1; d_call: TRBD2; cdr3_nt: TGCGCCAGCAGCCCGGGACTAGCGGGGGGCAATGAGCAGTTCTTC; cdr3_aa: CASSPGLAGGNEQFF
clone_size: -; v_call: TRBV15; j_call: TRBJ1-5; d_call: -; cdr3_nt: TGTGCCACCAGCAGAGAGAGCGGGTTTCAGCCCCAGCATTTT; cdr3_aa: CATSRESGFQPQHF
clone_size: once; v_call: TRBV15; j_call: TRBJ2-1; d_call: -; cdr3_nt: TGTGCCACCAGCAGGGACGGGAGATACAATGAGCAGTTCTTC; cdr3_aa: CATSRDGRYNEQFF
clone_size: -; v_call: TRBV11-2; j_call: TRBJ2-2; d_call: -; cdr3_nt: TGTGCCAGCAGCCCCTCCAGGTTTAGCACCGGGGAGCTGTTTTTT; cdr3_aa: CASSPSRFSTGELFF
clone_size: -; v_call: TRBV19; j_call: TRBJ1-5; d_call: -; cdr3_nt: TGTGCCAGTAGTAAGGTACCTAGCGAGAATCAGCCCCAGCATTTT; cdr3_aa: CASSKVPSENQPQHF
clone_size: -; v_call: TRBV28; j_call: TRBJ1-1; d_call: -; cdr3_nt: TGTGCCTCCCTCTCGGGGGGGAGATGGGAAGCTTTCTTT; cdr3_aa: CASLSGGRWEAFF
clone_size: -; v_call: TRBV6-2/TRBV6-3; j_call: TRBJ2-2; d_call: -; cdr3_nt: TGTGCCAGCAGTCCCCCCGGGGTAACATGGGAGCTGTTTTTT; cdr3_aa: CASSPPGVTWELFF
clone_size: -; v_call: TRBV12-3/TRBV12-4; j_call: TRBJ1-1; d_call: TRBD1; cdr3_nt: TGTGCCAGCAGTAGACAGGGGAACACTGAAGCTTTCTTT; cdr3_aa: CASSRQGNTEAFF
clone_size: -; v_call: TRBV6-5; j_call: TRBJ1-3; d_call: TRBD1; cdr3_nt: TGTGCCAGCAGTCCCACGACAGGGGCTGGAAACACCATATATTTT; cdr3_aa: CASSPTTGAGNTIYF